The entry that follows covers one T cell receptor beta chain sequence. The specificity of this receptor is unknown. The input lacks base qualities; no much larger clone sits a single base away. This record comes from a study of T cell responses to AZD1222 COVID-19 vaccine (dated by TCRdb to about 2021). For context, the study as a whole: AZD1222 recipients with second doses at about 4 weeks or about 12 weeks were pooled, because spike-specific TCR depth and breadth did not differ between schedules. A total of 230 to 250 trial participants underwent TCR sequencing, of whom 200 to 220 received two doses of AZD1222 and some 26 received two doses of the MenACWY control vaccine. Trial participants were enrolled by age into subgroups of 18-55, 56-69 and 70-plus years, and about 150, 27 and 61 TCR-sequenced participants, respectively, were included in these subgroups.

The time point label of this sample denotes: baseline before first vaccination. Vaccinee samples were obtained from the UK trials COV001 and COV002, which included a single-blind randomized controlled phase 2/3 trial of AZD1222 (ChAdOx1 nCoV-19) in healthy adults. For TCRbeta chain sequencing, PBMC samples were collected from trial participants at day 0 and at day 28 after the second dose. The CDR3 runs 14 residues from the cysteine to the phenylalanine. Here the CDR3 DNA is all that survives: 42 bases in frame from base 1. From a lookup of the germline V gene (reference sequence), CDR1 and CDR2 are LNHNV and YYDKDF. Trimming at the junction amounts to 3 bases on V and 8 bases on J, and the germline ends lie 13 bases apart. The CDR3 regions of human TCRbeta chains were analyzed by immunosequencing. In the authors' own workflow: Repertoire TCRs were checked for matches against a reference library of SARS-CoV-2-specific TCRs that had been generated using the MIRA antigen-specificity platform. Breadth was defined as the fraction of unique TCRs that were SARS-CoV-2-associated. Depth was defined as the fraction of total T cells that were SARS-CoV-2-associated. Using the MIRA data, every spike-specific TCR was mapped to the spike region that the TCR reacted to and assigned to either a CD4 or a CD8 class. Log10-transformed breadth and depth values were compared by one-way ANOVA with Sidak's multiple comparisons tests. This immuneACCESS table, as held by TCRdb, lists in-frame sequences with V and J called but not all clones. Of the missing ones, under half trace to an unresolved V gene in checked studies; the others have no known cause. Clonal size and the V and J genes are those of that table, whereas D and trimming came from the DNA. The sample data list 150,000 or so clones, and 91% of these were observed just once. The ten largest clones capture approximately 5.3% of the sample.

What the work shows at the level of the full study, not this receptor alone: The vaccine-associated CD4 TCRs covered the entire spike protein, and the dominant responses fell in regions 160-218 and 743-854. After two AZD1222 doses, both the breadth and the depth of spike-specific TCRs were significantly higher than at day 0 and than in MenACWY recipients. In the small 56-69-year group, the increase in depth fell short of significance, most likely because of low power. Most participants were white British and females outnumbered males, and the authors suggested that clonal diversity may have been underestimated. Only six or seven AZD1222 recipients were SARS-CoV-2 seropositive at baseline, limiting conclusions about previously exposed vaccinees. Because no samples from the day 14 peak response were available, repertoires could be characterized only after the peak T cell response. Reportedly, almost half of the unique spike-specific TCRs recognized epitopes lying outside the regions that are mutated in the B.1.351 and B.1.1.7 variants.

Sample: peripheral blood, taken on day 0 of AZD1222 vaccination. The sequence derives from an adult in good health. In this chain, TRBV15 is recombined with TRBJ1-4; the D gene identity is not certain. CDR3 protein: CATSRYGAPEKLFF. DNA sequence: TGTGCCACCAGCAGGTATGGCGCGCCAGAAAAACTGTTTTTT.